This T cell receptor (beta chain) was found in a study of regulatory T cells in long-lasting Graves disease (dated by TCRdb to 2020 to 2022). Describing the broader study: Patients with newly diagnosed Graves' disease had been on antithyroid drugs for under 3 months. This study used TCR sequencing and RNA sequencing of peripheral blood to compare persistent Graves' disease patients against newly diagnosed Graves' disease patients. The study was registered as a clinical trial and conducted in China. A total of around 35 samples were covered by TCR sequencing, comprising approximately 13 persistent and 20 or so newly diagnosed Graves' disease patients. Results the study describes overall, beyond this receptor: A larger number of public clonotypes was shared among persistent patients (around 3,000) than among newly diagnosed patients (over 850). Only the TCR beta chain was sequenced and analyzed. As a limitation, the authors acknowledged that the small sample size may reduce accuracy. Lower TCR Shannon entropy and fewer highly expanded clones were observed in persistent Graves' disease patients than in newly diagnosed patients, which suggested clonal expansion. Peripheral blood alone was examined, since thyroid tissue, which constituted the primary lesion, could not be accessed.

Many counts were recorded for this clonotype. The specificity of this receptor is unknown. No base-level quality is on record; no much larger clone is a single base apart. The time point label corresponds to: newly diagnosed GD, antithyroid drugs for less than 3 months. For both TCR sequencing and RNA sequencing, RNA was extracted from PBMCs in TRIzol. The diagnosis of Graves' disease followed American Thyroid Association guidelines. Recruitment of patients was carried out at an endocrinology department in Xi'an, China. Each patient gave approximately 10 milliliters of peripheral blood, collected in an EDTA anticoagulant tube. Ficoll Paque Plus density gradient separation was used to isolate PBMCs, and no further T cell sorting was performed. An Agilent 2100 Bioanalyzer and agarose gel were used to assess RNA quality, and a NanoDrop 2000 was used to measure RNA concentration. Library preparation employed multiplex PCR. Sequencing took place on an Illumina HiSeq 4000. iRepertoire HTBI primers and Arm-PCR amplification of CDR3 regions were used to construct TCR beta libraries. PCR products were gel purified before sequencing. The original methods were these. Gene usage analysis of CDR3 amino acid clonotypes relied on the 60 to 65 TRBV and 14 TRBJ segments identified across samples. COPE and FqMerger were used to merge the filtered high-quality paired reads into contigs. BLAST was used to align contigs to IMGT TRBV, TRBD and TRBJ reference genes, with CDR3 defined following IMGT. Highly expanded clones were defined as clonotypes with a frequency above 0.1%. Shannon entropy served as the measure of repertoire diversity, while the Gini coefficient captured V-J evenness. Clonotypes shared by more than one individual were considered public. TCRdb trimmed public reads at Q25 via fastp, called clones via MiXCR and kept in-frame beta chains. Identical CDR3 proteins give one entry, which carries the most common genes and DNA. The V and J calls and clone size come from TCRdb's table, not from the authors' own analysis. For this sample there are 350,000 to 450,000 distinct CDR3 sequences; around 14% appear just once. 16% of the sample rests with the top ten.

The same specimen was also included in a second study, on T cells in Graves' hyperthyroidism and ophthalmopathy. In that second paper, the authors write: Stable Graves' hyperthyroidism was defined as no progression to ophthalmopathy during 18 months of follow-up. Hyperthyroidism patients were newly diagnosed, had a disease duration of under 2 months, and were aged 18 to 65 years. The study excluded patients with uncontrolled infections, other autoimmune diseases, pregnancy or lactation. Diagnoses were based on clinical symptoms, serum thyroxine and TRAb, thyroid ultrasound and orbital computed tomography. The first round of RT-PCR for the TCR CDR3 was performed with the HTBI primer set and the Qiagen OneStep RT-PCR kit. Most expanded thyroid clonotypes (frequency above 0.001) were also detected in blood, a finding suggesting that blood repertoires may reflect thyroid immune responses. Ophthalmopathy was separated from stable hyperthyroidism by a 13 V-J signature model, with roughly 88% sensitivity and roughly 81% specificity obtained in cross-validation and 80%/75% obtained in testing. In validation, progression to ophthalmopathy was predicted by the model with 70.59% sensitivity and 72% to 85% specificity, a median of approximately 6.5 months before onset. To identify distinguishing TCR V-J signatures, a discovery cohort of 90 to 100 patients was used, comprising some 45 with Graves' ophthalmopathy and some 60 with stable Graves' hyperthyroidism. Prospective prediction of ophthalmopathy was tested in an independent validation cohort consisting of 18 to 20 hyperthyroidism patients and 15 to 17 patients who later progressed to ophthalmopathy. The 85 to 100 discovery patients were randomly split 7:3 into training and test sets. In addition, the study compared T-cell repertoires in thyroid tissue and in blood from roughly 6 Graves' hyperthyroidism patients. Following sampling, methimazole starting at 30 mg daily was given to hyperthyroidism patients, and high-dose intravenous methylprednisolone was given to ophthalmopathy patients. Libraries were constructed in a second round of multiplex PCR, after which size selection and purification were performed. Paired-end sequencing of the libraries was performed with 100 bp reads on an Illumina HiSeq2000. SOAPnuke was used to process the raw data, with reads discarded if the reads contained adapters or uncalled bases, had a mean Phred below 15, or lacked an exact constant-primer or identifier match. COPE v1.2.5 was used to merge high-quality paired reads, and clonotypes were defined as unique nucleotide sequences. MiTCR v1.1 was used to align clonotypes to the IMGT TRBV, TRBD and TRBJ reference segments. The analysis included only V-J combinations with a frequency above 0.0001, which together covered 99% to 99.2% of the repertoires. A TCS score was defined as the ratio between F50 (clonal expansion) and ExV (chaos), using BLOSUM62-based TCRdist between CDR3 peptides within each V-J. Welch's t-statistics and random forest reduced roughly 530 V-J features to 13, which were used in a naive Bayes classifier (R e1071). Sample size was not statistically predetermined, and investigators were not blinded to group allocation. According to the paper, TCR Vbeta CDR3 sequencing was carried out on some 130 peripheral blood samples, which came from under 50 ophthalmopathy, 80 or so hyperthyroidism and roughly 17 progressor patients.

This TCR derives from a woman under 40 with Graves disease. Donor details come from another sample of the same person, matched by shared clones. Sequencing was performed on peripheral blood mononuclear cells (PBMCs), taken at new diagnosis, from a patient treated with antithyroid drugs.

The CDR3: CASSFKGGRNEQYF. The DNA is as follows: TGTGCCAGCAGCTTTAAGGGAGGTCGGAACGAGCAGTACTTC. The V and J genes are TRBV5-6 and TRBJ2-7; a tentative D match to TRBD2 spans 6 bases. Including cysteine and phenylalanine, the CDR3 has 14 amino acids. Only CDR3 DNA is held: 42 bases, read in frame from base 1. V gives up 2 bases and J gives up 5 bases, and the segment between their germline ends measures 14 bases. The germline V gene yields SGHDT for CDR1 and YYEEEE for CDR2.